The 20 T cell receptor beta chains below were found in one sample sequenced in a study of blood T cell repertoires in COVID-19. Sequencing used immunoSEQ multiplex PCR; TCRdb keeps in-frame clones, though not all of them. The sample holds roughly 32,000 clones, around 86% seen once. Sequenced: peripheral blood. The receptors shown here come from a man in his 60s with active COVID-19.

V usage is TRBV30 and J usage is TRBJ2-5; 8 bases are shared with TRBD2. Germline CDR1 GTSNPN, CDR2 SVGIG (reference sequence). Trimming at V came to 2 bases and at J to 4 bases, leaving 6 bases not matched to a gene. The CDR3 consists of 14 residues. The CDR3 loop is CAWSILAGTETQYF. The CDR3, as DNA: TGTGCCTGGAGTATCCTAGCGGGTACAGAGACCCAGTACTTC. Full variable domain (outside the CDR3, taken from reference TRBV30 and TRBJ2-5): SQTIHQWPATLVQPVGSPLSLECTVEGTSNPNLYWYRQAAGRGLQLLFYSVGIGQISSEVPQNLSASRPQDRQFILSSKKLLLSDSGFYLCAWSILAGTETQYFGPGTRLLVL.

The chain is built from TRBV2 and TRBJ2-3, with TRBD1 matching 11 bases. Germline CDR1 reads SNHLY; CDR2 reads FYNNEI. This CDR3 comprises 16 residues. V lost 3 bases, J lost 3 bases, and 5 bases stayed unmatched. In nucleotides, the CDR3 is TGTGCCAGCAGTGACAGGACAGGGGGCCGGACAGATACGCAGTATTTT. It codes for CASSDRTGGRTDTQYF.

The genes are TRBV10-3 and TRBJ1-2, with D possibly being TRBD1 (6 bases). The V gene lost 6 bases and the J gene lost 7 bases, with 12 bases spanning the gap. Germline V gives CDR1 ENHRY, CDR2 SYGVKD. This CDR3 region has 12 residues. The CDR3, as DNA: TGTGCCATCAGGGCCGGGACATTTGGCTACACCTTC. Translating it yields CAIRAGTFGYTF.

The chain links TRBV30 to TRBJ1-2; no definite D call. This CDR3 contains 13 residues. Germline V gene lookup returns CDR1 GTSNPN and CDR2 SVGIG (reference sequence). Trimming stripped 0 bases from V and 6 bases from J, with 11 bases between. As DNA, the CDR3 is TGTGCCTGGAGTGTATTGGCGGAAGATGGCTACACCTTC. Translating gives CAWSVLAEDGYTF.

The chain recombines TRBV5-4 with TRBJ1-2; TRBD1 aligns across 8 bases. Per germline, CDR1 SGHNT and CDR2 YYREEE (reference sequence). Losses at the gene ends were 2 bases for V and 2 bases for J; bases not matched to a gene: 2. This CDR3 contains 14 residues. CDR3 nucleotide sequence: TGTGCCAGCAGCTTACAGGGGGTAAACTATGGCTACACCTTC. The encoded protein is CASSLQGVNYGYTF. Full variable domain (rest looked up from reference TRBV5-4 and TRBJ1-2): ETGVTQSPTHLIKTRGQQVTLRCSSQSGHNTVSWYQQALGQGPQFIFQYYREEENGRGNFPPRFSGLQFPNYSSELNVNALELDDSALYLCASSLQGVNYGYTFGSGTRLTVV.

V usage is TRBV7-9 and J usage is TRBJ2-5; 8 positions agree with TRBD2. The CDR3 totals 15 residues. Unmatched junction bases numbered 6, after V lost 1 base and J lost 5 bases. The germline gives CDR1 SEHNR, CDR2 FQNEAQ (reference sequence). CDR3 coding DNA: TGTGCCAGCAGCTTAGACGGGGGGGCCCGCGAGACCCAGTACTTC. Translation gives CASSLDGGARETQYF.

V is TRBV3-1 (or the pseudogene TRBV3-2) and J is TRBJ2-1, with 12 positions matching TRBD2. CDR3 length: 16 residues. Per germline, CDR1 LGHDT and CDR2 YNNKEL (reference sequence). The trim removed 4 bases at V and 5 bases at J, leaving 6 bases unmatched. The CDR3 loop is CASSPWTSGIDNEQFF. Here the CDR3 DNA reads TGTGCCAGCAGCCCGTGGACTAGCGGGATCGACAATGAGCAGTTCTTC.

V gene TRBV5-1 combines with J gene TRBJ1-1; D gene unclear. Germline CDR1 SGHRS, CDR2 YFSETQ. V was trimmed by 0 bases and J by 4 bases, leaving 13 bases between them. The CDR3 is 15 residues long. CDR3 protein: CASSLELVGSTEAFF. CDR3 in DNA: TGCGCCAGCAGCTTGGAGTTAGTCGGGAGCACTGAAGCTTTCTTT.

This chain joins TRBV7-2 and TRBJ2-7; D might be TRBD2 (6 bases). V was pared by 5 bases and J by 5 bases, with 16 bases between. The length of the CDR3 is 14 residues. The germline V gene encodes CDR1 SGHTA and CDR2 FQGNSA. In DNA form, the CDR3 reads TGTGCCAGCAGCCGGGACTGGAGACGTGACGAGCAGTACTTC. It specifies CASSRDWRRDEQYF.

This clone was seen more than once but under ten times. The chain uses TRBV7-9 and TRBJ1-5; D perhaps matches TRBD1 (6 bases). The germline gives CDR1 SEHNR, CDR2 FQNEAQ (reference sequence). V shed 5 bases and J shed 4 bases, with 9 bases lying between them. This CDR3 is built from 13 residues. The CDR3 coding sequence is TGTGCCAGCAGCGCCACAGGGAATCAGCCCCAGCATTTT. Translation gives CASSATGNQPQHF.

The chain couples TRBV28 to TRBJ2-7; D perhaps matches TRBD1 (5 bases). V was cut by 4 bases and J by 4 bases, with 14 bases left in between. The germline V gene encodes CDR1 MDHEN and CDR2 SYDVKM. This CDR3 has 14 amino acids. CDR3 region: CASSSDRTTYEQYF. The CDR3 region has the DNA TGTGCCAGCAGTTCCGACAGAACCACTTACGAGCAGTACTTC.

The rearrangement uses TRBV4-1 and TRBJ2-7; D is perhaps TRBD2 (7 bases). Per germline, CDR1 MGHRA and CDR2 YSYEKL. The CDR3 has 17 residues. V gave up 0 bases and J gave up 5 bases, with 20 bases separating them. The CDR3 loop is CASSQEGGLAPGNEQYF. The CDR3 DNA reads TGCGCCAGCAGCCAAGAGGGGGGGCTAGCCCCGGGGAACGAGCAGTACTTC.

Judged by abundance, this clone is medium-sized. V is TRBV19 and J is TRBJ1-5; 9 positions agree with TRBD1. The germline V gene has CDR1 LNHDA and CDR2 SQIVND (reference sequence). Trimming at V came to 7 bases and at J to 12 bases, leaving 13 bases not matched to a gene. The CDR3 totals 14 residues. The CDR3 DNA is TGTGCCAGTACTATGAGTATGGGACAGGGCCTCCAGCATTTT. This sequence encodes CASTMSMGQGLQHF.

The CDR3 reads CASSKDSHNSPLHF. CDR3 coding DNA: TGTGCCAGCAGCAAGGACAGTCACAATTCACCCCTCCACTTT. This chain uses TRBV5-4 with TRBJ1-6; D possibly corresponds to TRBD1 (6 bases). This CDR3 spans 14 amino acids. CDR1 and CDR2 (germline): SGHNT, YYREEE (reference sequence). Trimming left V 4 bases short and J 7 bases short, with 12 bases between.

This chain uses TRBV28 with TRBJ2-1; 9 nucleotides line up with TRBD1. V shed 3 bases and J 5 bases; nucleotides not matched to a gene: 5. The V gene's germline CDR1 is MDHEN and CDR2 SYDVKM. This CDR3 region has 15 residues. CDR3 in DNA: TGTGCCAGCAGTTTTTGGGACAGGGCCAACAATGAGCAGTTCTTC. This sequence encodes CASSFWDRANNEQFF.

The chain combines TRBV5-8 with TRBJ1-1; a weak D match, TRBD1 (5 bases). The germline V gene has CDR1 SGHTS and CDR2 YDEGEE. Deletions cut 4 bases from V and 3 bases from J, with 13 bases between. This CDR3 is built from 14 residues. The CDR3 is CASSPRGFYTEAFF. CDR3 sequence (DNA): TGTGCCAGCAGCCCCCGGGGGTTCTACACTGAAGCTTTCTTT.

The genes are TRBV7-8 and TRBJ1-1; D not certain. The V end was cut by 5 bases, the J end by 7 bases, with 14 bases between. Germline lookup yields CDR1 SGHVS and CDR2 FQNEAQ. The CDR3 sequence is 13 residues long. CDR3: CASSAQGLGEAFF. Here the CDR3 DNA reads TGTGCCAGCAGCGCGCAAGGACTCGGTGAAGCTTTCTTT.

The V call is TRBV27, the J call TRBJ2-7; 11 nucleotides line up with TRBD2. Germline-derived CDR1 and CDR2 are MNHEY and SMNVEV (reference sequence). Trimming cost V 8 bases and J 6 bases; bases outside gene matches: 6. The CDR3 length is 13 residues. The CDR3 bases are TGTGCCAGCGGACTAGCGGGTCCCGTCGAGCAGTACTTC. Its translation: CASGLAGPVEQYF.

The chain carries TRBV6-2 or TRBV6-3 and TRBJ1-1, with a tentative D call TRBD1 (5 bases). From germline, CDR1 is MNHEY and CDR2 SVGEGT. This CDR3 region has 14 residues. Trimming stripped 4 bases from V and 1 base from J, with 10 bases between. The CDR3 nucleotides read TGTGCCAGCAGTTTGACAGACTCGAACACTGAAGCTTTCTTT. Its protein product is CASSLTDSNTEAFF.

V and J are TRBV5-1 and TRBJ1-1; 9 positions match TRBD1. Germline lookup yields CDR1 SGHRS and CDR2 YFSETQ. V lost 4 bases, J lost 3 bases, and 7 bases stayed unmatched. The CDR3 runs 15 residues. In nucleotides, the CDR3 is TGCGCCAGCAGCCCAGGATGGACAGGGGACACTGAAGCTTTCTTT. Translating it yields CASSPGWTGDTEAFF.